The rows below give T cell receptor beta chains drawn from one sample of a study of OX40 agonist ivuxolimab in advanced cancers. Generated by immunoSEQ multiplex PCR, the TCRdb table keeps only in-frame clones and is missing some. The sample lists about 77,000 clones; 85% were seen once. The sample here was CD4+ or CD8+ T cells sorted from blood, taken in a trial of the OX40 agonist ivuxolimab. All receptors come from an adult with an advanced solid tumor such as melanoma, head and neck, liver or kidney cancer. CDR3s include the opening cysteine and the closing phenylalanine or tryptophan. A D gene is named only where the DNA matches it firmly. Clone size is given for some rows only: seen once, a few or many times, or a class if the clone is expanded.

CDR3 protein: CASSLWTGQPPHGYTF
CDR3 DNA: TGTGCCAGCAGCTTATGGACCGGGCAGCCTCCCCATGGCTACACCTTC
J gene: TRBJ1-2
D gene: -
V gene: TRBV7-8
clone size: -

CDR3 protein: CASRLQASTDTQYF
CDR3 DNA: TGTGCCAGCAGGTTACAGGCTAGCACAGATACGCAGTATTTT
J gene: TRBJ2-3
D gene: -
V gene: TRBV7-2
clone size: few

CDR3 protein: CASSLRGAGANVLTF
CDR3 DNA: TGTGCCAGCAGCCTCAGGGGGGCCGGGGCCAACGTCCTGACTTTC
J gene: TRBJ2-6
D gene: -
V gene: TRBV7-9
clone size: once

CDR3 protein: CASTNPGAAGYGYTF
CDR3 DNA: TGTGCCAGCACCAACCCGGGGGCAGCGGGGTATGGCTACACCTTC
J gene: TRBJ1-2
D gene: -
V gene: TRBV27
clone size: -

CDR3 protein: CASSAGHGSYNEQFF
CDR3 DNA: TGTGCCAGCAGCGCGGGGCACGGTTCCTACAATGAGCAGTTCTTC
J gene: TRBJ2-1
D gene: -
V gene: TRBV7-2
clone size: -

CDR3 protein: CASSTPPELSPQHF
CDR3 DNA: TGTGCCAGTAGTACCCCCCCGGAGTTGTCACCCCAGCATTTT
J gene: TRBJ1-5
D gene: -
V gene: TRBV19
clone size: -

CDR3 protein: CASSLGQGYYNEQFF
CDR3 DNA: TGTGCCAGCAGCCTGGGACAGGGGTACTACAATGAGCAGTTCTTC
J gene: TRBJ2-1
D gene: TRBD1
V gene: TRBV11-1
clone size: -

CDR3 protein: CAISDPVSDYIRGMGGELFF
CDR3 DNA: TGTGCCATCAGTGACCCTGTCTCAGACTACATTCGCGGGATGGGCGGGGAGCTGTTTTTT
J gene: TRBJ2-2
D gene: -
V gene: TRBV10-3
clone size: -

CDR3 protein: CAHGETQYF
CDR3 DNA: TGTGCCCACGGGGAGACCCAGTACTTC
J gene: TRBJ2-5
D gene: -
V gene: TRBV2
clone size: -

CDR3 protein: CASSPGQLRPIGGYTF
CDR3 DNA: TGCGCCAGCAGCCCTGGACAGCTCCGTCCTATCGGTGGCTACACCTTC
J gene: TRBJ1-2
D gene: -
V gene: TRBV5-1
clone size: -

CDR3 protein: CASTRSGGTTDTQYF
CDR3 DNA: TGTGCCAGCACTCGATCGGGCGGAACCACAGATACGCAGTATTTT
J gene: TRBJ2-3
D gene: -
V gene: TRBV6-1
clone size: -

CDR3 protein: CASSLVGRSYNEQFF
CDR3 DNA: TGTGCCAGCAGCTTAGTGGGGAGATCCTACAATGAGCAGTTCTTC
J gene: TRBJ2-1
D gene: -
V gene: TRBV7-9
clone size: -

CDR3 protein: CASSSGQRGTDTQYF
CDR3 DNA: TGTGCCAGCAGCTCCGGCCAGCGGGGCACAGATACGCAGTATTTT
J gene: TRBJ2-3
D gene: -
V gene: TRBV5-8
clone size: -

CDR3 protein: CASENTIGNEQFF
CDR3 DNA: TGTGCCAGCGAGAACACGATAGGTAATGAGCAGTTCTTC
J gene: TRBJ2-1
D gene: -
V gene: TRBV2
clone size: -

CDR3 protein: CASSSTGIELYGYTF
CDR3 DNA: TGTGCCAGCAGCTCGACAGGGATCGAACTCTATGGCTACACCTTC
J gene: TRBJ1-2
D gene: TRBD1
V gene: TRBV5-4
clone size: once

CDR3 protein: CASSYGTEVLGNTIYF
CDR3 DNA: TGTGCCAGCAGCTATGGGACAGAGGTACTCGGAAACACCATATATTTT
J gene: TRBJ1-3
D gene: TRBD1
V gene: TRBV5-4
clone size: -

CDR3 protein: CASSTGTATSTDTQYF
CDR3 DNA: TGCGCCAGCAGCACGGGGACGGCGACTAGCACAGATACGCAGTATTTT
J gene: TRBJ2-3
D gene: -
V gene: TRBV5-1
clone size: -

CDR3 protein: CASSEYLRQGWYYGYTF
CDR3 DNA: TGCGCCAGCAGTGAGTACCTCCGACAGGGCTGGTACTATGGCTACACCTTC
J gene: TRBJ1-2
D gene: TRBD1
V gene: TRBV10-2
clone size: -

CDR3 protein: CASSLFQPGGHSYEQYF
CDR3 DNA: TGTGCCAGCAGCTTGTTTCAACCAGGTGGCCACTCCTACGAGCAGTACTTC
J gene: TRBJ2-7
D gene: -
V gene: TRBV5-8
clone size: few

CDR3 protein: CASSHGTSGLETQYF
CDR3 DNA: TGTGCCAGCAGCCATGGGACTAGCGGTTTGGAGACCCAGTACTTC
J gene: TRBJ2-5
D gene: TRBD2
V gene: TRBV7-2
clone size: once

CDR3 protein: CASSYREGYGYTF
CDR3 DNA: TGTGCCAGCAGTTATCGGGAGGGATATGGCTACACCTTC
J gene: TRBJ1-2
D gene: -
V gene: TRBV27
clone size: -

CDR3 protein: CASSQGFTGELFF
CDR3 DNA: TGCGCCAGCAGCCAAGGTTTCACCGGGGAGCTGTTTTTT
J gene: TRBJ2-2
D gene: -
V gene: TRBV4-1
clone size: once

CDR3 protein: CASSLAGAPGETQYF
CDR3 DNA: TGCGCCAGCAGCTTGGCAGGGGCCCCGGGAGAGACCCAGTACTTC
J gene: TRBJ2-5
D gene: -
V gene: TRBV5-1
clone size: -

CDR3 protein: CASRGSGNEQFF
CDR3 DNA: TGTGCCAGCCGCGGGTCGGGCAATGAGCAGTTCTTC
J gene: TRBJ2-1
D gene: -
V gene: TRBV9
clone size: -

CDR3 protein: CASSEGAAASEQFF
CDR3 DNA: TGTGCCAGCAGTGAGGGTGCCGCGGCAAGTGAGCAGTTCTTC
J gene: TRBJ2-1
D gene: -
V gene: TRBV2
clone size: -

CDR3 protein: CASSLGGGQYNEKLFF
CDR3 DNA: TGTGCCAGCTCCCTCGGGGGGGGGCAGTATAATGAAAAACTGTTTTTT
J gene: TRBJ1-4
D gene: -
V gene: TRBV27
clone size: -

CDR3 protein: CASSPGQSLYNSPLHF
CDR3 DNA: TGTGCCAGCAGCCCGGGACAGTCTCTCTATAATTCACCCCTCCACTTT
J gene: TRBJ1-6
D gene: TRBD1
V gene: TRBV7-8
clone size: -

CDR3 protein: CASNPGQRDYGYTF
CDR3 DNA: TGTGCCAGTAACCCGGGGCAGCGCGACTATGGCTACACCTTC
J gene: TRBJ1-2
D gene: -
V gene: TRBV19
clone size: -

CDR3 protein: CASGDRDEQYF
CDR3 DNA: TGTGCCAGCGGGGACAGGGACGAGCAGTACTTC
J gene: TRBJ2-7
D gene: TRBD1
V gene: TRBV6-6
clone size: -

CDR3 protein: CASSLAGGLARETQYF
CDR3 DNA: TGCGCCAGCAGCTTGGCGGGGGGACTAGCGCGCGAGACCCAGTACTTC
J gene: TRBJ2-5
D gene: TRBD2
V gene: TRBV5-1
clone size: -

CDR3 protein: CASTIPPDTQYF
CDR3 DNA: TGTGCCAGCACTATACCCCCAGATACGCAGTATTTT
J gene: TRBJ2-3
D gene: -
V gene: TRBV7-9
clone size: -

CDR3 protein: CSSHRDRATEAFF
CDR3 DNA: TGCAGCTCGCACAGGGACAGGGCCACTGAAGCTTTCTTT
J gene: TRBJ1-1
D gene: TRBD1
V gene: TRBV29-1
clone size: -

CDR3 protein: CASSQTYPAEQFF
CDR3 DNA: TGTGCCAGCAGCCAGACCTACCCCGCTGAGCAGTTCTTC
J gene: TRBJ2-1
D gene: -
V gene: TRBV9
clone size: -

CDR3 protein: CASSGGNTDTQYF
CDR3 DNA: TGTGCCTCGAGCGGGGGTAACACAGATACGCAGTATTTT
J gene: TRBJ2-3
D gene: TRBD2
V gene: TRBV30
clone size: -

CDR3 protein: CASSLTYRDEQYF
CDR3 DNA: TGTGCCAGCAGCTTAACGTACAGGGATGAGCAGTACTTC
J gene: TRBJ2-7
D gene: -
V gene: TRBV7-3
clone size: -

CDR3 protein: CASSLGTGKQYF
CDR3 DNA: TGTGCCAGCAGCCTCGGGACAGGGAAGCAGTACTTC
J gene: TRBJ2-7
D gene: TRBD1
V gene: TRBV7-9
clone size: -

CDR3 protein: CASSLGRVDPQHF
CDR3 DNA: TGTGCCAGCAGTTTGGGCAGGGTAGATCCCCAGCATTTT
J gene: TRBJ1-5
D gene: -
V gene: TRBV2
clone size: -

CDR3 protein: CASSPGTGGEKLFF
CDR3 DNA: TGCGCCAGCAGCCCAGGGACAGGGGGCGAAAAACTGTTTTTT
J gene: TRBJ1-4
D gene: TRBD1
V gene: TRBV5-1
clone size: -

CDR3 protein: CASSRGQLNTGELFF
CDR3 DNA: TGTGCCAGCAGCCGGGGACAGTTGAACACCGGGGAGCTGTTTTTT
J gene: TRBJ2-2
D gene: TRBD1
V gene: TRBV7-9
clone size: -

CDR3 protein: CASSLNQASDTQYF
CDR3 DNA: TGTGCCAGCAGCTTAAATCAGGCGTCAGATACGCAGTATTTT
J gene: TRBJ2-3
D gene: -
V gene: TRBV7-8
clone size: -

CDR3 protein: CASSPGTGAFTGELFF
CDR3 DNA: TGCGCCAGCAGCCCCGGGACAGGGGCTTTCACCGGGGAGCTGTTTTTT
J gene: TRBJ2-2
D gene: TRBD1
V gene: TRBV5-1
clone size: -

CDR3 protein: CASSPGGRGGTEAFF
CDR3 DNA: TGTGCCAGCAGCCCAGGGGGCAGGGGGGGCACTGAAGCTTTCTTT
J gene: TRBJ1-1
D gene: TRBD1
V gene: TRBV7-2
clone size: -

CDR3 protein: CASHTGTGTHEQYF
CDR3 DNA: TGTGCCAGCCACACCGGGACAGGGACCCACGAGCAGTACTTC
J gene: TRBJ2-7
D gene: TRBD1
V gene: TRBV6-6
clone size: -

CDR3 protein: CASSPRARQGSTDTQYF
CDR3 DNA: TGTGCCAGTAGCCCAAGAGCTAGACAGGGGAGCACAGATACGCAGTATTTT
J gene: TRBJ2-3
D gene: TRBD1
V gene: TRBV19
clone size: -

CDR3 protein: CAWAPGHLSYEQYF
CDR3 DNA: TGTGCCTGGGCCCCGGGACACCTTTCCTACGAGCAGTACTTC
J gene: TRBJ2-7
D gene: -
V gene: TRBV30
clone size: -

CDR3 protein: CASSLGQRMNTEAFF
CDR3 DNA: TGTGCCAGCAGCCTCGGACAGAGAATGAACACTGAAGCTTTCTTT
J gene: TRBJ1-1
D gene: -
V gene: TRBV5-6
clone size: -

CDR3 protein: CASSPGTETNYGYTF
CDR3 DNA: TGCGCCAGCAGCCCAGGGACGGAAACTAACTATGGCTACACCTTC
J gene: TRBJ1-2
D gene: -
V gene: TRBV5-1
clone size: -

CDR3 protein: CASRSNRDRGQETQYF
CDR3 DNA: TGTGCCAGTAGGAGCAACCGGGACAGGGGGCAAGAGACCCAGTACTTC
J gene: TRBJ2-5
D gene: TRBD1
V gene: TRBV19
clone size: -

CDR3 protein: CASSPQGAGTGELFF
CDR3 DNA: TGTGCCAGCAGCCCGCAGGGGGCTGGAACCGGGGAGCTGTTTTTT
J gene: TRBJ2-2
D gene: TRBD1
V gene: TRBV11-1
clone size: few

CDR3 protein: CASSLTNRDTEAFF
CDR3 DNA: TGCGCCAGCAGCTTAACCAACAGAGACACTGAAGCTTTCTTT
J gene: TRBJ1-1
D gene: -
V gene: TRBV5-1
clone size: -

CDR3 protein: CAWNTERLYGYTF
CDR3 DNA: TGTGCCTGGAACACAGAACGACTCTATGGCTACACCTTC
J gene: TRBJ1-2
D gene: -
V gene: TRBV30
clone size: few

CDR3 protein: CAITNPGKETQYF
CDR3 DNA: TGTGCCATCACCAACCCGGGAAAAGAGACCCAGTACTTC
J gene: TRBJ2-5
D gene: -
V gene: TRBV10-3
clone size: -

CDR3 protein: CSRRRELTYEQYF
CDR3 DNA: TGCAGCAGAAGGCGGGAGCTTACCTACGAGCAGTACTTC
J gene: TRBJ2-7
D gene: TRBD2
V gene: TRBV29-1
clone size: -